Presented here are 32 T cell receptor beta chains from one specimen sequenced in a study of cytomegalovirus exposure and HLA in healthy donors. PCR involved 60 Vbeta and 13 Jbeta primers. The protocol was immunoSEQ multiplex PCR, while the TCRdb copy is restricted to in-frame clones and leaves out a portion. The sample gives about 170,000 clones, around 78% of which show up once; 0.75% to 0.8% is in the top ten. Sequences were obtained from PBMCs. These receptors all come from a female donor in good health and CMV-seronegative.

Only a few counts were recorded for this clone. This CDR3 reads CASSRLVGEGTEAFF. In DNA, the CDR3 is TGTGCCAGCAGCCGCCTGGTAGGGGAGGGCACTGAAGCTTTCTTT. The chain links TRBV6-5 to TRBJ1-1, with a weak D call TRBD1 (5 bases). This CDR3 spans 15 amino acids. In germline, CDR1 is MNHEY, CDR2 SVGAGI. Trimming shortened V by 6 bases and J by 4 bases, and 18 bases separated the two germline ends.

The chain is built from TRBV7-2 and TRBJ1-1; 9 bases match TRBD1. V was clipped by 5 bases and J by 1 base; unmatched bases: 8. Germline-derived CDR1 and CDR2 are SGHTA and FQGNSA. This CDR3 has 16 residues. As DNA, the CDR3 is TGTGCCAGCAGCCTTATGGGGGGACAGGGGAACACTGAAGCTTTCTTT. Its translation: CASSLMGGQGNTEAFF. Combining the CDR3 with reference TRBV7-2 and TRBJ1-1 gives the whole variable domain GAGVSQSPSNKVTEKGKDVELRCDPISGHTALYWYRQSLGQGLEFLIYFQGNSAPDKSGLPSDRFSAERTGGSVSTLTIQRTQQEDSAVYLCASSLMGGQGNTEAFFGQGTRLTVV.

Only a few counts were recorded for this clone. This sequence joins TRBV19 and TRBJ2-1; D ambiguous. The CDR3 has 13 amino acids. V lost 4 bases and J lost 1, with 5 bases in between. Germline-derived CDR1 and CDR2 are LNHDA and SQIVND (reference sequence). CDR3 amino acids: CASSTGSYNEQFF. The CDR3, as DNA: TGTGCCAGTAGTACCGGGTCCTACAATGAGCAGTTCTTC.

The chain couples TRBV28 to TRBJ2-1; 7 nucleotides agree with TRBD2. The germline V gene has CDR1 MDHEN and CDR2 SYDVKM. The CDR3 totals 12 residues. The V and J ends lost 8 bases and 9 bases, in that order; junction bases with no gene match: 7. The CDR3 region is CASWTSTSEQFF. The CDR3 DNA follows: TGTGCCAGCTGGACTAGTACGAGTGAGCAGTTCTTC. Filled out from reference TRBV28 and TRBJ2-1, the complete variable domain reads DVKVTQSSRYLVKRTGEKVFLECVQDMDHENMFWYRQDPGLGLRLIYFSYDVKMKEKGDIPEGYSVSREKKERFSLILESASTNQTSMYLCASWTSTSEQFFGPGTRLTVL.

This rearrangement joins TRBV5-4 to TRBJ1-1, with unresolved D. V was cut by 2 bases and J by 7 bases, with 15 bases left in between. CDR1 is SGHNT, CDR2 YYREEE, per germline (reference sequence). The CDR3 is made up of 14 amino acids. CDR3 in amino acids: CASSLRADGNEAFF. The CDR3 region has the DNA TGTGCCAGCAGCTTAAGAGCGGACGGGAATGAAGCTTTCTTT.

The V gene is TRBV6-5, the J gene TRBJ1-6; 8 bases agree with TRBD1. Looked up from germline, CDR1 is MNHEY and CDR2 is SVGAGI. J gave up 6 bases and V 7 bases, and 5 bases lay outside the gene matches. This CDR3 contains 14 residues. This CDR3 is CASNVRGPNSPLHF. CDR3 bases: TGTGCCAGCAATGTCAGGGGGCCTAATTCACCCCTCCACTTT.

V gene TRBV27 combines with J gene TRBJ2-5; TRBD2 matches at 8 bases. Trimming took 3 bases from V and 2 from J; bases not matched to a gene: 11. This CDR3 is 17 amino acids long. CDR1 MNHEY and CDR2 SMNVEV come from the germline V gene (reference sequence). Here the CDR3 DNA reads TGTGCCAGCAGTTTCTCCGGGACTAGGACCACTCAAGAGACCCAGTACTTC. Its translation: CASSFSGTRTTQETQYF.

A few counts support this clone. The chain employs TRBV28 and TRBJ2-7; D is unclear. From germline, CDR1 is MDHEN and CDR2 SYDVKM. With 4 bases removed from V and 3 bases from J, the gap between germline ends came to 4 bases. There are 11 residues in the CDR3. This CDR3 is CASSSLYEQYF. The DNA of the CDR3 is TGTGCCAGCAGTTCCCTCTACGAGCAGTACTTC.

The chain carries TRBV5-1 and TRBJ2-3, with D possibly matching TRBD2 (6 bases). Trimming took 1 base from V and 6 from J, leaving 15 bases between them. Germline CDR1 and CDR2: SGHRS and YFSETQ. The CDR3 consists of 15 residues. CDR3 in amino acids: CASSLLTGAWDTQYF. DNA of the CDR3: TGCGCCAGCAGCTTGTTAACGGGAGCATGGGATACGCAGTATTTT. The full variable domain, completed using reference TRBV5-1 and TRBJ2-3, is KAGVTQTPRYLIKTRGQQVTLSCSPISGHRSVSWYQQTPGQGLQFLFEYFSETQRNKGNFPGRFSGRQFSNSRSEMNVSTLELGDSALYLCASSLLTGAWDTQYFGPGTRLTVL.

The chain employs TRBV15 and TRBJ1-1, with D perhaps matching TRBD1 (6 bases). Trimming took off 1 base at V and 0 bases at J, with 18 bases between the two ends. The CDR3 has 18 residues. CDR1 is LNHNV, CDR2 YYDKDF, per germline (reference sequence). This CDR3 reads CATSRGSSRGHLNTEAFF. The DNA of the CDR3 is TGTGCCACCAGCAGAGGATCTAGTAGGGGACACCTGAACACTGAAGCTTTCTTT.

The table lists this clone with a few counts. The chain combines TRBV9 with TRBJ2-7; 13 nucleotides align to TRBD2. The junction had 2 bases not matched to a gene; V was cut back by 0 bases and J by 5 bases. Germline CDR1 SGDLS, CDR2 YYNGEE. The CDR3 is made up of 15 amino acids. Written as DNA, the CDR3 is TGTGCCAGCAGCGTAGAGGGGACTAGCGGGAACGAGCAGTACTTC. This encodes CASSVEGTSGNEQYF.

The rearrangement uses TRBV5-6 and TRBJ2-7, with 7 bases fitting TRBD2. The germline CDR1 and CDR2 sequences are SGHDT and YYEEEE. This CDR3 has 14 residues. With 7 bases clipped from V and 5 bases from J, the junction kept 12 bases outside the gene matches. CDR3 bases: TGTGCCAGCTCCCGGGGGGTCGGGAATCACGAGCAGTACTTC. It translates to CASSRGVGNHEQYF.

This chain links TRBV10-3 with TRBJ2-7, with TRBD1 identical over 10 bases. Germline V lookup: CDR1 ENHRY, CDR2 SYGVKD. The V gene end was trimmed by 7 bases and the J gene end by 8 bases; junction bases not matched to a gene: 8. The CDR3 has 13 amino acids. The CDR3 coding sequence is TGTGCCATCACCCCCGGACAGGGGGACCAGCAGTACTTC. This sequence encodes CAITPGQGDQQYF.

This clone was seen once. The chain is built from TRBV5-1 and TRBJ2-5; D is perhaps TRBD2 (7 bases). The germline gives CDR1 SGHRS, CDR2 YFSETQ. V was trimmed by 5 bases and J by 4 bases, leaving 12 bases between them. CDR3 length equals 13 residues. CDR3 sequence reads: CASRGGAGETQYF. The CDR3 DNA sequence: TGCGCCAGCAGAGGGGGGGCCGGAGAGACCCAGTACTTC.

This chain connects TRBV18 to TRBJ1-1; no clear D. From germline, CDR1 is KGHSH and CDR2 LQKENI. CDR3 length: 14 residues. The V end lost 2 bases, the J end lost 3 bases, and 10 bases lay between the germline ends. The CDR3 sequence: CASSPIRGDTEAFF. The CDR3 DNA reads TGTGCCAGCTCACCAATCCGGGGAGACACTGAAGCTTTCTTT.

This chain uses TRBV5-4 with TRBJ2-7; D possibly corresponds to TRBD2 (5 bases). Germline loops: CDR1 SGHNT, CDR2 YYREEE (reference sequence). V was cut by 3 bases and J by 3 bases, with 10 bases left in between. The CDR3 totals 13 residues. The CDR3 DNA reads as TGTGCCAGCAGCTCCGGGGTCCTCTACGAGCAGTACTTC. It specifies CASSSGVLYEQYF. Full variable domain (rest looked up from reference TRBV5-4 and TRBJ2-7): ETGVTQSPTHLIKTRGQQVTLRCSSQSGHNTVSWYQQALGQGPQFIFQYYREEENGRGNFPPRFSGLQFPNYSSELNVNALELDDSALYLCASSSGVLYEQYFGPGTRLTVT.

The rearrangement links TRBV10-3 to TRBJ1-2; a possible D gene is TRBD1 (5 bases). The V gene lost 10 bases and the J gene lost 8 bases, with 23 bases spanning the gap. Germline V CDR1 and CDR2: ENHRY, SYGVKD. The CDR3 totals 14 residues. The CDR3 reads CANRRDAGVGGYTF. Written as DNA, the CDR3 is TGTGCCAATAGGCGGGACGCCGGAGTCGGAGGCTACACCTTC.

The chain recombines TRBV29-1 with TRBJ1-2, with D tentatively TRBD1 (5 bases). V dropped 4 bases and J dropped 3 bases, with 12 bases sitting between them. The CDR3 extends over 13 amino acids. Germline loops: CDR1 SQVTM, CDR2 ANQGSEA. The CDR3 reads CSVGGGDDYGYTF. CDR3 in DNA: TGCAGCGTTGGGGGAGGGGATGACTATGGCTACACCTTC.

A few counts support this clone. The chain employs TRBV4-2 and TRBJ2-2, with a weak D call TRBD1 (7 bases). Germline assignment: CDR1 LGHNA and CDR2 YNFKEQ. V lost 7 bases and J 2 bases, leaving 17 bases between the germline ends. This CDR3 is built from 16 residues. CDR3 in amino acids: CASNLAGGGNTGELFF. CDR3 DNA sequence: TGTGCCAGCAACCTAGCAGGGGGAGGCAACACCGGGGAGCTGTTTTTT.

The chain uses TRBV5-1 and TRBJ2-2, with a possible D match to TRBD2 (6 bases). The CDR3 is 18 amino acids. V was cut by 0 bases and J by 2 bases, with 17 bases left in between. Germline V gene sequence: CDR1 SGHRS, CDR2 YFSETQ. CDR3 sequence reads: CASSLVRTGVVNTGELFF. In DNA, the CDR3 is TGCGCCAGCAGCTTGGTTCGAACGGGAGTCGTTAACACCGGGGAGCTGTTTTTT.

This rearrangement joins TRBV6-6 to TRBJ2-3; weak D call: TRBD2 (6 bases). The CDR3 consists of 16 residues. The germline V gene encodes CDR1 MNHNY and CDR2 SVGAGI (reference sequence). The V gene lost 6 bases and the J gene lost 4 bases, with 20 bases spanning the gap. The CDR3 spells CASSNPGLYAPDTQYF. CDR3 in DNA: TGTGCCAGCAGCAATCCGGGACTCTACGCCCCAGATACGCAGTATTTT.

This chain links TRBV4-2 with TRBJ1-6; no definite D call. With 4 bases removed from V and 1 base from J, the gap between germline ends came to 5 bases. The V gene's germline CDR1 is LGHNA and CDR2 YNFKEQ. The CDR3 length is 14 residues. The chain's CDR3 is CASSLGSYNSPLHF. The CDR3 bases are TGTGCCAGCAGCCTCGGGTCCTATAATTCACCCCTCCACTTT.

This chain connects TRBV4-3 to TRBJ2-3; TRBD1 might be the D (5 bases). Germline V gene lookup returns CDR1 LGHNA and CDR2 YSLEER. The CDR3 spans 16 residues. Trimming took off 1 base at V and 4 bases at J, with 15 bases between the two ends. The CDR3 region is CASSQVGRRGADTQYF. The CDR3 DNA is TGCGCCAGCAGCCAAGTCGGCCGTAGGGGCGCAGATACGCAGTATTTT.

The gene calls are TRBV7-8 and TRBJ1-2; TRBD1 matches at 7 bases. CDR1 is SGHVS, CDR2 FQNEAQ, per germline. Germline trimming cut 5 bases from V and 13 bases from J; bases unmatched to any gene: 13. The CDR3 spans 13 residues. Here the CDR3 reads CASSPQATGPTTF. CDR3 sequence (DNA): TGTGCCAGCAGCCCACAGGCGACAGGGCCAACCACCTTC.

The chain employs TRBV29-1 and TRBJ2-5; the match to TRBD2 covers 10 bases. This CDR3 comprises 20 residues. The germline V gene encodes CDR1 SQVTM and CDR2 ANQGSEA. After removal of 4 bases from V and 7 bases from J, the junction contained 27 bases not matched to a gene. CDR3 DNA: TGCAGCGTTGTAGAACCGACAGTATCAAAGCGGGAGGGCCGGCGAAGGACCCAGTACTTC. Amino acid sequence: CSVVEPTVSKREGRRRTQYF.

The genes are TRBV6-6 and TRBJ1-5; D gene ambiguous. The CDR3 runs to 14 residues. Germline-derived CDR1 and CDR2 are MNHNY and SVGAGI (reference sequence). Trimming pared 5 bases from V and 2 bases from J, leaving 10 bases between. The DNA for the CDR3 is TGTGCCAGCAGTCCGCTGGCCCGCAATCAGCCCCAGCATTTT. It is translated as CASSPLARNQPQHF.

The V gene is TRBV5-1, the J gene TRBJ2-7, with D possibly matching TRBD1 (7 bases). CDR3 size: 14 residues. In germline, CDR1 is SGHRS, CDR2 YFSETQ. V was cut by 4 bases and J by 6 bases, with 17 bases left in between. CDR3 sequence (DNA): TGCGCCAGCAGCCACCCGACAGGGCGGGGCGAGCAGTACTTC. It encodes CASSHPTGRGEQYF.

CDR3 DNA: TGTGCCAGTAGTCCCAGACAGGGAACTGGGGCCAACGTCCTGACTTTC. Translating gives CASSPRQGTGANVLTF. V gene TRBV19 combines with J gene TRBJ2-6, with TRBD1 identical over 7 bases. Unmatched junction bases numbered 6, after V lost 5 bases and J lost 2 bases. The CDR3 loop spans 16 amino acids. CDR1 LNHDA and CDR2 SQIVND come from the germline V gene (reference sequence).

This clone has only one observation. The J gene is TRBJ2-7, the V gene TRBV12-5; possibly TRBD2 for D (6 bases). Germline V gene sequence: CDR1 LGHNT, CDR2 FRNRAP. Deletions cut 3 bases from V and 2 bases from J, with 20 bases between. CDR3 length: 17 amino acids. CDR3 bases: TGTGCTAGTGGTTTACCCCCCCTGGAGGGATCAACCTACGAGCAGTACTTC. Translating gives CASGLPPLEGSTYEQYF.

This clone has a handful of counts. The chain is built from TRBV19 and TRBJ1-6; TRBD1 might be the D (5 bases). V gave up 4 bases and J gave up 7 bases, with 11 bases separating them. The CDR3 covers 14 residues. Germline CDR1 and CDR2: LNHDA and SQIVND (reference sequence). The CDR3 region is CASSSARANSPLHF. The CDR3 region has the DNA TGTGCCAGTAGTAGCGCCAGGGCGAATTCACCCCTCCACTTT.

The gene calls are TRBV7-6 and TRBJ1-2; D is possibly TRBD1 (5 bases). The germline V and J ends were trimmed by 1 base and 8 bases, with 11 bases remaining between them. Looked up from germline, CDR1 is SGHVS and CDR2 is FNYEAQ. This CDR3 spans 13 amino acids. The CDR3 region has the DNA TGTGCCAGCAGCTTAGATTCAGGGTCCGGCTACACCTTC. It codes for CASSLDSGSGYTF.

The chain uses TRBV9 and TRBJ2-3; 9 nucleotides align to TRBD1. From germline, CDR1 is SGDLS and CDR2 YYNGEE. The CDR3 spans 15 residues. Trimming cost V 3 bases and J 4 bases; bases outside gene matches: 6. The CDR3 reads CASSAGQGLPDTQYF. The CDR3 DNA reads as TGTGCCAGCAGCGCGGGACAGGGTTTACCAGATACGCAGTATTTT.